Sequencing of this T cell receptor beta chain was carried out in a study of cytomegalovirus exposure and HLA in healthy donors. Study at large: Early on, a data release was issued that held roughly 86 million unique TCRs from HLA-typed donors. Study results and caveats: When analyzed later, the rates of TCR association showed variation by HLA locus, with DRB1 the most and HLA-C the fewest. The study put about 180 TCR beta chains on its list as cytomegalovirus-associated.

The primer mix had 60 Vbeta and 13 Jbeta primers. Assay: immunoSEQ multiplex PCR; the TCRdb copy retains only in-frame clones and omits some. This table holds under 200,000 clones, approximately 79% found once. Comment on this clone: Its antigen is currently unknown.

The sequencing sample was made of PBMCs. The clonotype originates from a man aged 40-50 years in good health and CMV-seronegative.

CDR3 DNA sequence: TGTGCCAGTGGATCGGTCCCGGGACAGGGACTTGGAGAAAAACTGTTTTTT. Translation gives CASGSVPGQGLGEKLFF. The chain links TRBV2 to TRBJ1-4; 9 bases align to TRBD1. The CDR3 length is 17 residues. The ends lost 9 bases at V and 8 bases at J; junction bases unmatched: 19. The germline gives CDR1 SNHLY, CDR2 FYNNEI.